This entry concerns a single T cell receptor beta chain. The data originate from a study of OX40 agonist ivuxolimab in advanced cancers. Clones were sequenced by immunoSEQ multiplex PCR, and TCRdb holds only the in-frame ones, with some missing. The repertoire has around 95,000 clones, roughly 91% of them found once; the top ten carry less than 0.75%. Deletions cut 3 bases from V and 6 bases from J, with 9 bases between. This CDR3 is built from 13 residues. The V gene's germline CDR1 is MDHEN and CDR2 SYDVKM. This chain uses TRBV28 with TRBJ2-4, with D possibly being TRBD1 (6 bases). Specimen: CD4+ or CD8+ T cells sorted from blood, collected in a trial of the OX40 agonist ivuxolimab. This clonotype originated in an adult with an advanced solid tumor such as melanoma, head and neck, liver or kidney cancer. CDR3: CASSLGAVNIQYF. The DNA of the CDR3 is TGTGCCAGCAGTTTGGGGGCAGTAAACATTCAGTACTTC.